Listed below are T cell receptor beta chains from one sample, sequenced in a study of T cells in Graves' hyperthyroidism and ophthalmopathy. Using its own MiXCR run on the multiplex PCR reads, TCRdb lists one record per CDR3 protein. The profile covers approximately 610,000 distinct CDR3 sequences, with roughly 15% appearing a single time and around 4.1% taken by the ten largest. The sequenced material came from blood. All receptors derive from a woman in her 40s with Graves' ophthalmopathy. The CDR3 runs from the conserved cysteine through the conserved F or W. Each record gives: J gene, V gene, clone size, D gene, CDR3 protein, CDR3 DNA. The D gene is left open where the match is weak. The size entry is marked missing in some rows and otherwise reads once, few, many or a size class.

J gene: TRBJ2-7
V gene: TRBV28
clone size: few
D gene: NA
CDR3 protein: CASSSLTGAISYEQYF
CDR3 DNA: TGTGCCAGCAGTTCCCTGACGGGGGCGATCTCCTACGAGCAGTACTTC

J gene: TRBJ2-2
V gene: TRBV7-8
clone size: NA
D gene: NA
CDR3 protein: CASSQTQRPNTGELFF
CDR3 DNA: TGTGCCAGCAGCCAAACCCAGAGGCCCAACACCGGGGAGCTGTTTTTT

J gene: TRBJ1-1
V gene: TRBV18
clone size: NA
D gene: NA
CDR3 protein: CASRANWAPGTEAFF
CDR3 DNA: TGTGCCAGCCGGGCGAACTGGGCCCCGGGAACTGAAGCTTTCTTT

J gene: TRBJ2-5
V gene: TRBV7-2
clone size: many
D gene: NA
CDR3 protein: CASSLEGGRETQCF
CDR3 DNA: TGTGCCAGCAGCTTAGAGGGAGGTCGAGAGACCCAGTGCTTC

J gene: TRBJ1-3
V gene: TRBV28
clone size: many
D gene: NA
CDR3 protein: CASKERSAGNTIYF
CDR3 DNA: TGTGCCAGCAAGGAGAGGAGTGCTGGAAACACCATATATTTT

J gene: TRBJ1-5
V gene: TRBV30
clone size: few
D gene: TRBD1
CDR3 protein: CAWGPGQSNQPQHF
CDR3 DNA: TGTGCCTGGGGCCCGGGACAGAGCAATCAGCCCCAGCATTTT

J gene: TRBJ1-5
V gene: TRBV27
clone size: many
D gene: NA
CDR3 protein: CASSLSRQVNQPQHF
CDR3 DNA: TGTGCCAGCAGTTTATCCCGTCAAGTCAATCAGCCCCAGCATTTT

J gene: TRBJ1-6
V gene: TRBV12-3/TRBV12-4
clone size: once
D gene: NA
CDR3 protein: CASSLQGRGSPLHF
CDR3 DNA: TGTGCCAGCAGTTTACAGGGGCGCGGTTCACCCCTCCACTTT

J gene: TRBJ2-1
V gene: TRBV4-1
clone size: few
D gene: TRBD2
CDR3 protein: CASSQDPPSGRNEQFF
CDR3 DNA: TGCGCCAGCAGCCAAGACCCGCCTAGCGGGAGAAATGAGCAGTTCTTC

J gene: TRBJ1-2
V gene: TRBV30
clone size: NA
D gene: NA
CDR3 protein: CAWNNRARYGYTF
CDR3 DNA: TGTGCCTGGAATAACAGGGCGCGATATGGCTACACCTTC

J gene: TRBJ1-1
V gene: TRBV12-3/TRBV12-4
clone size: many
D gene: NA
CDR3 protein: CASSDSRGRAFF
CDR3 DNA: TGTGCCAGCAGCGACTCTCGGGGTAGAGCTTTCTTT

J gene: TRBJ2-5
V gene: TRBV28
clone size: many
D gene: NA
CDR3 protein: CASSLSQGLGETQYF
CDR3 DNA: TGTGCCAGCAGTTTGTCCCAGGGTTTAGGAGAGACCCAGTACTTC

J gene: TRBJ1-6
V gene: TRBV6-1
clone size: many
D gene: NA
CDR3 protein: CASTDSNSPLHF
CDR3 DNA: TGTGCCAGCACCGACAGTAACTCACCCCTCCACTTT

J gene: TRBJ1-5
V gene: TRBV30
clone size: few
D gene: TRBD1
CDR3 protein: CAWSPGQGNQPQHF
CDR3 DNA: TGTGCCTGGAGCCCCGGACAGGGGAATCAGCCCCAGCATTTT

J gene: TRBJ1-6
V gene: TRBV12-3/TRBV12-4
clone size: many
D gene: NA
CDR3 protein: CASSLQGSGLLSPLHF
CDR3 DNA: TGTGCCAGCAGTTTGCAGGGTTCTGGGTTACTTTCACCCCTCCACTTT

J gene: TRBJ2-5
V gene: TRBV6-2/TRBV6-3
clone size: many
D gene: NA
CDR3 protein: CASSYSNTNQETQYF
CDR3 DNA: TGTGCCAGCAGTTACTCGAATACCAACCAAGAGACCCAGTACTTC

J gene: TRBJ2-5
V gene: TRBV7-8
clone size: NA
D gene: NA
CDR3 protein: CASSLNRVAGETQYF
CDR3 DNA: TGTGCCAGCAGCTTAAACAGGGTTGCGGGGGAGACCCAGTACTTC

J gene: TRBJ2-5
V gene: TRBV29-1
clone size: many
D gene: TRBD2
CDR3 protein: CSVSLGGGGQETQYF
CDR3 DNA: TGCAGCGTCTCCCTCGGCGGCGGGGGCCAAGAGACCCAGTACTTC

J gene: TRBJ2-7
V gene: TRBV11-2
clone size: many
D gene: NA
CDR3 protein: CASSLGGSQSTYEQYF
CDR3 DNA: TGTGCCAGCAGCTTAGGGGGCTCCCAGAGCACCTACGAGCAGTACTTC

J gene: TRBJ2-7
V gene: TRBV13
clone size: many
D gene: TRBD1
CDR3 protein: CASSAGQGPSYERYF
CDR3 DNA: TGTGCCAGCAGTGCAGGACAGGGACCCTCCTACGAGCGGTACTTC

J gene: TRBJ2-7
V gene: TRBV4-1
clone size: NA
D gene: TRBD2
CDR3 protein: CASSPFPSGRGVYEQYF
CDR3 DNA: TGCGCCAGCAGCCCATTCCCTAGCGGGCGGGGGGTGTACGAGCAGTACTTC

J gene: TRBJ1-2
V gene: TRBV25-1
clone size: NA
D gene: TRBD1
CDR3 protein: CASRGTGAGYGYTF
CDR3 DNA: TGTGCCAGCAGAGGGACAGGGGCGGGCTATGGCTACACCTTC

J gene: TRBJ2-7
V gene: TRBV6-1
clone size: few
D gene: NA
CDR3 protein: CASTSPRQGYEQHF
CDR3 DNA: TGTGCCAGCACCTCCCCTCGGCAGGGCTACGAGCAGCACTTC

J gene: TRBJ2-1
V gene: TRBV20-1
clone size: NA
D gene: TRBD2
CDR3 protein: CSAIKTSGSGGEQFF
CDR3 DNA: TGCAGTGCCATCAAGACTAGCGGGAGCGGTGGTGAGCAGTTCTTC

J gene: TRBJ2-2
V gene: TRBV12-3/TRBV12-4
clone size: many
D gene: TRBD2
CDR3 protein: CASNSHTGGIGELFF
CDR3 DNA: TGTGCCAGCAACTCCCATACGGGAGGCATCGGGGAGCTGTTTTTT

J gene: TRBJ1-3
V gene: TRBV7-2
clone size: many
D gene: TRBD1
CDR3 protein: CASSGGQANTIYF
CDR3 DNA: TGTGCCAGCAGCGGGGGACAGGCAAACACCATATATTTT

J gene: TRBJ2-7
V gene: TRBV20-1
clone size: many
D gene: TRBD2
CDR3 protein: CSASLSVTSGSGYEQYF
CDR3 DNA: TGCAGTGCTAGCCTCTCAGTGACTAGCGGGAGTGGCTACGAGCAGTACTTC

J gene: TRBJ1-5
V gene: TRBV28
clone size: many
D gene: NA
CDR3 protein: CATTKPDRLHSNQPQHF
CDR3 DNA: TGTGCCACCACCAAGCCGGACAGACTACATAGCAATCAGCCCCAGCATTTT

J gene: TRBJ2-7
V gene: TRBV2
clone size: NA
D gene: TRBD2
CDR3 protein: CASRGQGGGTYEQYF
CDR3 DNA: TGTGCCAGCAGGGGCCAGGGCGGGGGGACCTACGAGCAGTACTTC

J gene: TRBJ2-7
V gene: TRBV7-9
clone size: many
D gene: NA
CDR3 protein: CASEPLARSYEQYF
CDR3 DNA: TGTGCCAGTGAACCTCTAGCGCGATCATACGAGCAGTACTTC

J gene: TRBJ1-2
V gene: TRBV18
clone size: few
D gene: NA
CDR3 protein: CASSLSGTGLSNYGYTF
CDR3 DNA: TGTGCCAGCTCACTTTCCGGGACCGGTTTGTCTAACTATGGCTACACCTTC

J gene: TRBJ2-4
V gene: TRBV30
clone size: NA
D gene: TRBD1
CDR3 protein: CAWDRGNIQYF
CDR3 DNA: TGTGCCTGGGACAGGGGGAACATTCAGTACTTC

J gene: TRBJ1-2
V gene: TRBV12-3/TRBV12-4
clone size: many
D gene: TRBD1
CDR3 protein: CASGENEKTGNYGYTF
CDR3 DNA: TGTGCCAGCGGGGAGAATGAGAAGACAGGGAACTATGGCTACACCTTC

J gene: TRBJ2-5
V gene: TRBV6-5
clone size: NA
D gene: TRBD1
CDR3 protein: CASSYRDREIETQYF
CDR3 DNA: TGTGCCAGCAGTTACCGGGACAGGGAGATAGAGACCCAGTACTTC

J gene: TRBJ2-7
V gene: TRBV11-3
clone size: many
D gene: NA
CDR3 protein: CASSLRGSPYEQYF
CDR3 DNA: TGTGCCAGCAGCTTAAGGGGGTCCCCCTACGAGCAGTACTTC

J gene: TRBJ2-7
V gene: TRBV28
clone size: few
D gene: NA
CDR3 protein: CASSSPGEGNSYEQYF
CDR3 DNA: TGTGCCAGCAGTAGTCCAGGGGAAGGAAATTCCTACGAGCAGTACTTC

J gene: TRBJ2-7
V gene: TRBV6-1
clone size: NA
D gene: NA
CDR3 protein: CASRDEEGGTYEQYF
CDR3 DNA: TGTGCCAGCAGGGATGAAGAGGGGGGGACCTACGAGCAGTACTTC

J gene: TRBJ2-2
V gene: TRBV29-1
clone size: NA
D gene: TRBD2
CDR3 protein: CSVETSGRIGELFF
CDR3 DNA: TGCAGCGTTGAAACTAGCGGGAGAATCGGGGAGCTGTTTTTT

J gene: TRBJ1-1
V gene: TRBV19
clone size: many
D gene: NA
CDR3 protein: CASRPPRRNTEAFF
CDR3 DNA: TGTGCCAGCCGTCCTCCGCGGAGGAACACTGAAGCTTTCTTT

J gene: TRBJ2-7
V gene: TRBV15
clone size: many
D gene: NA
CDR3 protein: CATSRVERGQQYF
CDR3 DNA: TGTGCCACCAGCAGAGTGGAACGGGGACAGCAGTACTTC

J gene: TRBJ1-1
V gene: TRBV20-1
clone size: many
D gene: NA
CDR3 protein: CSARVEGQGTEAFF
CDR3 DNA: TGCAGTGCTAGAGTAGAGGGGCAGGGCACTGAAGCTTTCTTT

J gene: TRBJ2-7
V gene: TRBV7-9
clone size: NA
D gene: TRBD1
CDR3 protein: CASSFDREYEQYF
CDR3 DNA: TGTGCCAGCAGCTTTGACAGGGAATACGAGCAGTACTTC

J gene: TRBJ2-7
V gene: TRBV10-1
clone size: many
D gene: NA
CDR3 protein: CASSESSGSEQYF
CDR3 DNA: TGCGCCAGCAGTGAGTCGTCGGGTTCCGAGCAGTACTTC

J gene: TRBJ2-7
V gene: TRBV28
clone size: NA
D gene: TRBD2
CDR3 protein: CASSALSLAGGYKQYF
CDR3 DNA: TGTGCCAGCAGTGCACTCTCACTAGCGGGAGGGTACAAGCAGTACTTC